These 11 T cell receptor beta chains came from one sample sequenced in a study of cytomegalovirus exposure and HLA in healthy donors. It was with 60 Vbeta and 13 Jbeta primers that the PCR ran. Clones were read by immunoSEQ multiplex PCR, and TCRdb kept only the in-frame ones, dropping some. The table lists about 98,000 clones, roughly three quarters of them singletons. Sequencing was carried out using PBMCs. The receptors derive from a man between 35 and 55 years old in good health and CMV-seronegative.

This chain uses TRBV5-4 with TRBJ2-4; a possible D gene is TRBD1 (6 bases). V lost 4 bases and J 6 bases, leaving 14 bases between the germline ends. The V gene's germline CDR1 is SGHNT and CDR2 YYREEE (reference sequence). This CDR3 is built from 14 residues. The CDR3 loop is CASSLQGRRNIQYF. The CDR3 bases are TGTGCCAGCAGCCTACAGGGCCGGCGAAACATTCAGTACTTC.

The V call is TRBV29-1, the J call TRBJ1-1; D possibly corresponds to TRBD1 (5 bases). The CDR3 is made up of 14 amino acids. Trimming stripped 2 bases from V and 0 bases from J, with 10 bases between. Germline CDR1 reads SQVTM; CDR2 reads ANQGSEA. CDR3 DNA: TGCAGCGTTGAATCCGCGACAGTGAACACTGAAGCTTTCTTT. It is translated as CSVESATVNTEAFF.

The chain employs TRBV19 and TRBJ2-3; 7 nucleotides agree with TRBD2. Germline V gene lookup returns CDR1 LNHDA and CDR2 SQIVND (reference sequence). V shed 3 bases and J 0 bases; nucleotides not matched to a gene: 9. The CDR3 runs to 17 residues. CDR3 bases: TGTGCCAGTAGTATGAGGACTAGAATGACTAGCACAGATACGCAGTATTTT. Translated, it gives CASSMRTRMTSTDTQYF. Complete variable domain (other parts from reference TRBV19 and TRBJ2-3): DGGITQSPKYLFRKEGQNVTLSCEQNLNHDAMYWYRQDPGQGLRLIYYSQIVNDFQKGDIAEGYSVSREKKESFPLTVTSAQKNPTAFYLCASSMRTRMTSTDTQYFGPGTRLTVL.

About this clone: The sample holds other DNA sequences that translate to the same CDR3. The chain employs TRBV6-5 and TRBJ2-2; D is possibly TRBD2 (6 bases). V was trimmed by 4 bases and J by 6 bases, leaving 9 bases between them. Looked up from germline, CDR1 is MNHEY and CDR2 is SVGAGI. The CDR3 contains 13 residues. CDR3 loop: CASSLAGSGELFF. The CDR3 DNA reads as TGTGCCAGCAGTTTGGCGGGGTCCGGGGAGCTGTTTTTT.

This chain connects TRBV6-5 to TRBJ1-2, with unresolved D. Trimming pared 4 bases from V and 5 bases from J, leaving 14 bases between. Germline CDR1 and CDR2: MNHEY and SVGAGI. The length of the CDR3 is 14 residues. In DNA form, the CDR3 reads TGTGCCAGCAGTTCAACTAGCGGAACATATGGCTACACCTTC. Translating gives CASSSTSGTYGYTF.

This sequence joins TRBV5-4 and TRBJ1-4; 7 nucleotides align to TRBD1. The CDR3 contains 16 residues. CDR1 and CDR2 from the germline V gene are SGHNT and YYREEE (reference sequence). The ends lost 4 bases at V and 4 bases at J; junction bases unmatched: 10. CDR3 protein: CASSPHPGQINEKLFF. The CDR3 bases are TGTGCCAGCAGCCCGCACCCGGGACAGATTAATGAAAAACTGTTTTTT.

DNA for the CDR3: TGCGCCAGCAGCCGCGACAGGAATAGCAATCAGCCCCAGCATTTT. This codes for CASSRDRNSNQPQHF. The V gene is TRBV4-1, the J gene TRBJ1-5, with a weak D call TRBD1 (6 bases). CDR3 size: 15 residues. Trimming removed 4 bases at V and 0 bases at J, with 10 bases between. CDR1 is MGHRA and CDR2 is YSYEKL in the germline V gene.

The chain recombines TRBV7-8 with TRBJ1-6, with D possibly being TRBD1 (5 bases). The CDR3 contains 17 residues. The germline V and J ends were trimmed by 2 bases and 7 bases, with 18 bases remaining between them. Germline values: CDR1 SGHVS, CDR2 FQNEAQ. The CDR3: CASSLQGRGVLNSPLHF. The CDR3 coding sequence is TGTGCCAGCAGCTTACAAGGCCGGGGGGTTCTGAATTCACCCCTCCACTTT.

The rearrangement uses TRBV7-3 and TRBJ2-1; 10 nucleotides agree with TRBD1. CDR1 SGHTA and CDR2 FQGTGA come from the germline V gene. V gave up 5 bases and J gave up 7 bases; unmatched junction bases: 8. This CDR3 comprises 15 residues. The CDR3 DNA follows: TGTGCCAGCAGCGCCCGACAGGGGGCTGGGAATGAGCAGTTCTTC. It encodes CASSARQGAGNEQFF. Supplemented by reference TRBV7-3 and TRBJ2-1, the full variable domain reads GAGVSQTPSNKVTEKGKYVELRCDPISGHTALYWYRQSLGQGPEFLIYFQGTGAADDSGLPNDRFFAVRPEGSVSTLKIQRTERGDSAVYLCASSARQGAGNEQFFGPGTRLTVL.

CDR3 in DNA: TGTGCCAGCAGGCCGGGACAGGGTCCCTACGAGCAGTACTTC. Translating it yields CASRPGQGPYEQYF. The rearrangement links TRBV2 to TRBJ2-5; 9 positions agree with TRBD1. The end of the DNA aligns better with TRBJ2-7, so the J call may be wrong. From germline, CDR1 is SNHLY and CDR2 FYNNEI. The CDR3 extends over 14 amino acids.

The rearrangement links TRBV11-2 to TRBJ2-2; a weak D match, TRBD2 (6 bases). The CDR3 covers 13 residues. V was pared by 1 base and J by 13 bases, with 13 bases between. Per germline, CDR1 SGHAT and CDR2 FQNNGV. The CDR3 region has the DNA TGTGCCAGCAGCTTAGGCGTGGAGGGTGGGCTGTTTTTT. This sequence encodes CASSLGVEGGLFF.